This passage covers 24 T cell receptor beta chains from one sample sequenced in a study of cytomegalovirus exposure and HLA in healthy donors. Repertoires were generated with immunoSEQ multiplex PCR, while TCRdb's copy carries only in-frame clones and drops some. Of 60,000 to 75,000 clones listed, roughly 94% are singletons. Sample: PBMCs. All receptors come from a woman under 30 in good health and CMV-seropositive.

This chain connects TRBV19 to TRBJ1-1, with TRBD1 as a possible D gene (6 bases). Per the germline V gene, CDR1 is LNHDA and CDR2 is SQIVND (reference sequence). The CDR3 is 13 amino acids. V gave up 6 bases and J gave up 5 bases, with 13 bases separating them. In nucleotides, the CDR3 is TGTGCCAGTAGCTTTACACAGGGAACTGAAGCTTTCTTT. This gives the protein CASSFTQGTEAFF.

This clone occurred a few times. The V call is TRBV5-5, the J call TRBJ1-5, with a tentative D call TRBD1 (6 bases). The V and J ends lost 2 bases and 4 bases respectively, with 13 bases between them. The CDR3 length is 15 residues. From germline, CDR1 is SGHKS and CDR2 YYEKEE (reference sequence). The CDR3: CASSFWQGSNQPQHF. The CDR3 nucleotides read TGTGCCAGCAGCTTTTGGCAGGGGTCGAATCAGCCCCAGCATTTT.

The chain employs TRBV28 and TRBJ1-4; tentative D call: TRBD1 (6 bases). Germline V gene lookup returns CDR1 MDHEN and CDR2 SYDVKM. V lost 6 bases to trimming and J lost 0 bases, with 11 bases between them. This CDR3 has 15 residues. The CDR3 reads CASSQGGSTNEKLFF. The CDR3 DNA is TGTGCCAGCAGCCAAGGGGGATCAACTAATGAAAAACTGTTTTTT.

V usage is TRBV9 and J usage is TRBJ1-2; possibly TRBD1 for D (5 bases). The CDR3 covers 13 residues. V was trimmed by 1 base and J by 4 bases, leaving 8 bases between them. CDR1 and CDR2 from the germline V gene are SGDLS and YYNGEE. The CDR3 here is CASSVLGGYGYTF. In nucleotides, the CDR3 is TGTGCCAGCAGCGTACTGGGGGGCTATGGCTACACCTTC.

The chain joins TRBV7-2 to TRBJ2-3; a weak D match, TRBD2 (6 bases). Germline assignment: CDR1 SGHTA and CDR2 FQGNSA. The CDR3 length is 13 residues. Between the trimmed V and J ends, which lost 2 bases and 5 bases, there was a span of 8 bases. CDR3 protein: CASSLTGVDTQYF. CDR3 DNA: TGTGCCAGCAGCTTAACGGGGGTAGATACGCAGTATTTT.

The chain uses TRBV5-1 and TRBJ1-4; D might be TRBD1 (6 bases). Germline CDR1 is SGHRS and CDR2 is YFSETQ. V was trimmed by 0 bases and J by 5 bases, leaving 11 bases between them. The CDR3 is 15 residues long. CDR3 sequence reads: CASSLAGQGNEKLFF. The CDR3 DNA sequence: TGCGCCAGCAGCTTGGCTGGCCAGGGGAATGAAAAACTGTTTTTT.

The chain is built from TRBV7-2 and TRBJ1-5, with D tentatively TRBD1 (5 bases). The germline V and J ends were trimmed by 1 base and 3 bases, with 10 bases remaining between them. Germline CDR1 reads SGHTA; CDR2 reads FQGNSA. The CDR3 covers 15 residues. This CDR3 is CASSLGGRDNQPQHF. The CDR3 region has the DNA TGTGCCAGCAGCTTAGGGGGCAGGGACAATCAGCCCCAGCATTTT.

This chain uses TRBV7-9 with TRBJ2-2; the D gene is possibly TRBD1 (6 bases). CDR1 is SEHNR and CDR2 is FQNEAQ in the germline V gene (reference sequence). The CDR3 totals 17 residues. V lost 2 bases and J 8 bases, leaving 21 bases between the germline ends. The CDR3 here is CASSLPLQGPSRGELFF. The CDR3 coding sequence is TGTGCCAGCAGCTTACCCCTACAGGGACCCTCCCGTGGGGAGCTGTTTTTT. Supplemented by reference TRBV7-9 and TRBJ2-2, the full variable domain reads DTGVSQNPRHKITKRGQNVTFRCDPISEHNRLYWYRQTLGQGPEFLTYFQNEAQLEKSRLLSDRFSAERPKGSFSTLEIQRTEQGDSAMYLCASSLPLQGPSRGELFFGEGSRLTVL.

The chain combines TRBV29-1 with TRBJ2-7; 7 nucleotides align to TRBD1. With 3 bases clipped from V and 8 bases from J, the junction kept 7 bases outside the gene matches. CDR3 length equals 12 residues. Germline values: CDR1 SQVTM, CDR2 ANQGSEA. CDR3 sequence (DNA): TGCAGCGTTGAGGAGGACAGGCTTAAGCAGTACTTC. As protein: CSVEEDRLKQYF.

Here the CDR3 reads CAWRRAALLGQGGRYGYTF. CDR3 DNA: TGTGCCTGGAGGCGGGCGGCTCTCCTTGGACAGGGTGGTCGGTATGGCTACACCTTC. The chain joins TRBV30 to TRBJ1-2, with 8 bases that match TRBD1. CDR3 length equals 19 residues. Trimming took 3 bases from V and 5 from J; bases not matched to a gene: 23. In germline, CDR1 is GTSNPN, CDR2 SVGIG (reference sequence).

This clone was picked up one time. The chain is built from TRBV28 and TRBJ1-2, with no clear D. Germline-derived CDR1 and CDR2 are MDHEN and SYDVKM. The CDR3 is 13 residues long. Trimming removed 8 bases at V and 3 bases at J, with 13 bases between. CDR3 sequence reads: CASGGIGHYGYTF. Here the CDR3 DNA reads TGTGCCAGCGGAGGGATCGGGCACTATGGCTACACCTTC.

The rearrangement joins TRBV14 to TRBJ1-1; a weak D match, TRBD1 (5 bases). Looked up from germline, CDR1 is SGHDN and CDR2 is FVKESK. CDR3 length equals 16 residues. The V end was cut by 0 bases, the J end by 2 bases, with 13 bases between. The CDR3 loop reads CASSQDLGEANTEAFF. CDR3 DNA: TGTGCCAGCAGCCAAGATCTAGGGGAGGCCAACACTGAAGCTTTCTTT.

V and J are TRBV27 and TRBJ2-1, with D perhaps TRBD2 (6 bases). The V gene's germline CDR1 is MNHEY and CDR2 SMNVEV (reference sequence). The V end lost 6 bases, the J end lost 0 bases, and 9 bases lay between the germline ends. This CDR3 is 14 amino acids long. The CDR3 DNA sequence: TGTGCCAGCAGACGGGGGAGCTCCTACAATGAGCAGTTCTTC. As protein: CASRRGSSYNEQFF.

The chain employs TRBV15 and TRBJ2-5; no clear D gene. This CDR3 is 14 amino acids long. Per germline, CDR1 LNHNV and CDR2 YYDKDF (reference sequence). V was trimmed by 1 base and J by 3 bases, leaving 9 bases between them. The CDR3: CATSRAQFKETQYF. The CDR3 DNA reads as TGTGCCACCAGCAGAGCACAGTTTAAAGAGACCCAGTACTTC.

The chain couples TRBV9 to TRBJ1-2; TRBD1 might be the D (6 bases). The CDR3 contains 13 residues. V was clipped by 3 bases and J by 4 bases, with 10 bases between them. Germline-derived CDR1 and CDR2 are SGDLS and YYNGEE. CDR3 amino acids: CASSARGSYGYTF. The CDR3, as DNA: TGTGCCAGCAGCGCCAGGGGTAGCTATGGCTACACCTTC.

This clone appeared once. This chain joins TRBV7-9 and TRBJ1-1; D is unclear. The CDR3 loop spans 13 amino acids. Trimming shortened V by 3 bases and J by 3 bases, and 8 bases separated the two germline ends. Germline-derived CDR1 and CDR2 are SEHNR and FQNEAQ (reference sequence). CDR3 sequence reads: CASSFEGYTEAFF. CDR3 in DNA: TGTGCCAGCAGCTTCGAGGGATACACTGAAGCTTTCTTT. Looking up the rest from reference TRBV7-9 and TRBJ1-1 gives the full variable domain: DTGVSQNPRHKITKRGQNVTFRCDPISEHNRLYWYRQTLGQGPEFLTYFQNEAQLEKSRLLSDRFSAERPKGSFSTLEIQRTEQGDSAMYLCASSFEGYTEAFFGQGTRLTVV.

The rearrangement joins TRBV7-9 to TRBJ2-7; D not certain. V lost 4 bases and J 6 bases, leaving 7 bases between the germline ends. This CDR3 is built from 11 residues. The germline V gene has CDR1 SEHNR and CDR2 FQNEAQ (reference sequence). The CDR3: CASSYAGEQYF. In DNA, the CDR3 is TGTGCCAGCAGCTATGCAGGCGAGCAGTACTTC.

This rearrangement joins TRBV5-1 to TRBJ2-6, with D tentatively TRBD2 (6 bases). V shed 0 bases and J shed 2 bases, with 12 bases lying between them. This CDR3 is built from 17 residues. Germline V gene sequence: CDR1 SGHRS, CDR2 YFSETQ. The CDR3 nucleotides are TGCGCCAGCAGCTTGGCCGTTTGGGGGGCTGGGGCCAACGTCCTGACTTTC. Encoded protein: CASSLAVWGAGANVLTF. The full variable domain, with the rest looked up from reference TRBV5-1 and TRBJ2-6, is KAGVTQTPRYLIKTRGQQVTLSCSPISGHRSVSWYQQTPGQGLQFLFEYFSETQRNKGNFPGRFSGRQFSNSRSEMNVSTLELGDSALYLCASSLAVWGAGANVLTFGAGSRLTVL.

In DNA, the CDR3 is TGTGCCAGCAGTGTCGAAGAAGGGGGACGAGGCGAGCAGTACTTC. It specifies CASSVEEGGRGEQYF. The chain is built from TRBV6-1 and TRBJ2-7; a weak D match, TRBD1 (6 bases). This CDR3 region has 15 residues. Trimming pared 4 bases from V and 6 bases from J, leaving 19 bases between. Germline V lookup: CDR1 MNHNS, CDR2 SASEGT.

This clone has only one observation. This chain connects TRBV6-6 to TRBJ1-3; D is possibly TRBD1 (5 bases). This CDR3 comprises 16 residues. The V and J ends lost 6 bases and 2 bases respectively, with 17 bases between them. CDR1 and CDR2 (germline): MNHNY, SVGAGI (reference sequence). The CDR3 DNA reads as TGTGCCAGCAGGACGGGCAGGGATCTTACTGGAAACACCATATATTTT. This codes for CASRTGRDLTGNTIYF.

The chain links TRBV30 to TRBJ1-3; D remains ambiguous. With 4 bases removed from V and 4 bases from J, the gap between germline ends came to 5 bases. The V gene's germline CDR1 is GTSNPN and CDR2 SVGIG (reference sequence). The CDR3 consists of 11 residues. The CDR3 DNA reads as TGTGCCTGGACTATAGGAAACACCATATATTTT. As protein: CAWTIGNTIYF.

This chain joins TRBV5-1 and TRBJ2-7, with a possible D match to TRBD1 (6 bases). Trimming left V 5 bases short and J 3 bases short, with 18 bases between. The CDR3 is made up of 15 amino acids. The germline V gene encodes CDR1 SGHRS and CDR2 YFSETQ. The CDR3 bases are TGCGCCAGCAGAGCGTCCCAGGGGAGTTTCTACGAGCAGTACTTC. This gives the protein CASRASQGSFYEQYF.

The gene calls are TRBV29-1 and TRBJ1-5, with 8 nucleotides matching TRBD1. Germline trimming cut 3 bases from V and 1 base from J; bases unmatched to any gene: 20. Germline V CDR1 and CDR2: SQVTM, ANQGSEA. This CDR3 region has 20 residues. CDR3 protein: CSVDGGDIVGTGLSNQPQHF. The CDR3 DNA reads TGCAGCGTTGACGGAGGGGACATTGTGGGGACAGGTTTGAGCAATCAGCCCCAGCATTTT.

The chain is built from TRBV6-5 and TRBJ2-5, with TRBD2 identical over 10 bases. From germline, CDR1 is MNHEY and CDR2 SVGAGI. The V segment lost 11 bases and the J segment 3 bases; nucleotides outside the gene matches: 6. This CDR3 has 13 residues. The CDR3 nucleotides are TGTGCCGGCTACCTAGCGGGGGAAGAGACCCAGTACTTC. This gives the protein CAGYLAGEETQYF.